This T cell receptor beta chain emerged from a study of blood T cell repertoires in COVID-19. Turning to the study itself: COVID-19 samples from acute and convalescent phases originated in the United States, Italy and Spain.

CDR1 and CDR2 (germline): MDHEN, SYDVKM. V lost 3 bases to trimming and J lost 2 bases; unmatched junction nucleotides: 12. This CDR3 has 18 amino acids. Assay used: immunoSEQ multiplex PCR; TCRdb lists only in-frame clones, some missing. The sample has 300,000 to 400,000 clones; almost 90% are singletons. This receptor was obtained from a woman aged 25 to 45 with COVID-19, enrolled during active disease. The sample taken for sequencing was peripheral blood. The J gene is TRBJ1-1, the V gene TRBV28; TRBD1 aligns across 10 bases. The CDR3 DNA sequence: TGTGCCAGCAGTTTTTTTGATTCGGGACAGGGGTTTAACACTGAAGCTTTCTTT. It specifies CASSFFDSGQGFNTEAFF.